In this sample, the clone carrying this TCR beta chain turned up once. Antigen unknown. Time point meaning: naive CD8 control sorted from an acute-time-point sample. Germline CDR1 reads SEHNR; CDR2 reads FQNEAQ (reference sequence). The V and J ends lost 7 bases and 2 bases respectively, with 17 bases between them. The CDR3 extends over 15 amino acids. Sequencing was performed with immunoSEQ multiplex PCR; in TCRdb, only in-frame clones are kept and a portion is missing. The data hold tens of thousands of clones, with approximately 85% observed a single time. This sample stems from a study of CD8 T cells in acute hepatitis C reinfection. Findings and limits, study-wide: Acute resolver, follow-up resolver and acute chronic samples had similar high diversity. Bulk TCRbeta-only sequencing left public clonotype pairing undetermined.

The rearrangement joins TRBV7-9 to TRBJ2-5; D gene uncertain. The clonotype comes from a woman under 30 who spontaneously cleared hepatitis C infection. The specimen sequenced was naive CD8+ T cells from PBMCs. The CDR3 reads CASKTLVSSQETQYF. The CDR3 DNA follows: TGTGCCAGCAAAACCTTAGTGTCATCTCAAGAGACCCAGTACTTC.